The 29 T cell receptor beta chains below come from one sample, sequenced in a study of T-cell memory formation after mild COVID-19. TCRdb ran MiXCR on the 5' RACE reads and lists one entry per CDR3 protein. The sample contains roughly 600,000 distinct CDR3 sequences, 18% of which appear only once. Sequenced: PBMCs or a T cell subset sorted from them (not recorded which). Receptors were obtained from an adult woman who had mild COVID-19 (a few samples of this study predate the infection). Cell type and time point are not known.

Ten or more counts support this clonotype. The chain carries TRBV5-1 and TRBJ1-2; 8 bases line up with TRBD1. The germline V gene encodes CDR1 SGHRS and CDR2 YFSETQ. The CDR3 is made up of 12 amino acids. V lost 4 bases to trimming and J lost 4 bases; unmatched junction nucleotides: 0. In DNA form, the CDR3 reads TGCGCCAGCAGCGGACAGGGCTATGGCTACACCTTC. Amino acids: CASSGQGYGYTF.

This clonotype appeared many times. The chain joins TRBV25-1 to TRBJ2-1; D possibly corresponds to TRBD1 (6 bases). The germline V gene has CDR1 MGHDK and CDR2 SYGVNS. V lost 7 bases and J lost 3, with 22 bases in between. There are 17 residues in the CDR3. The CDR3 sequence: CASTRETGTVVYNEQFF. CDR3 DNA sequence: TGTGCCAGCACCCGAGAGACAGGAACCGTGGTCTACAATGAGCAGTTCTTC.

The V gene is TRBV15, the J gene TRBJ1-2; 7 bases map to TRBD1. The V and J ends lost 0 bases and 8 bases, in that order; junction bases with no gene match: 6. The CDR3 length is 14 residues. Germline CDR1 reads LNHNV; CDR2 reads YYDKDF (reference sequence). The CDR3 protein is CATSRDAGTDGYTF. The CDR3 region has the DNA TGTGCCACCAGCAGAGACGCGGGGACAGACGGCTACACCTTC.

The chain recombines TRBV2 with TRBJ2-3; 9 positions match TRBD2. Germline V CDR1 and CDR2: SNHLY, FYNNEI. V dropped 1 base and J dropped 0; count of bases not matched to a gene: 8. CDR3 length equals 18 residues. The CDR3 region is CASSEESSGALSTDTQYF. The DNA for the CDR3 is TGTGCCAGCAGTGAAGAGTCTAGCGGGGCTCTCAGCACAGATACGCAGTATTTT.

The chain uses TRBV12-3 or TRBV12-4 and TRBJ1-2; 8 bases are shared with TRBD1. V shed 5 bases, J shed 7 bases, and the junction held 9 bases outside the gene matches. This CDR3 has 14 amino acids. CDR3 loop: CASSPRTGSGGYTF. The CDR3 region has the DNA TGTGCCAGCAGTCCACGGACAGGGTCCGGTGGCTACACCTTC.

This rearrangement joins TRBV4-2 to TRBJ1-1; TRBD1 matches at 7 bases. The junction had 12 bases not matched to a gene; V was cut back by 4 bases and J by 1 base. The germline V gene encodes CDR1 LGHNA and CDR2 YNFKEQ. The CDR3 is 17 residues long. In DNA form, the CDR3 reads TGTGCCAGCAGCCTACCTAGGGGTGGGGACAGGAACACTGAAGCTTTCTTT. Encoded protein: CASSLPRGGDRNTEAFF.

The J gene is TRBJ2-1, the V gene TRBV9; 15 nucleotides match TRBD2. Per germline, CDR1 SGDLS and CDR2 YYNGEE. The CDR3 has 17 residues. The junction had 4 bases not matched to a gene; V was cut back by 3 bases and J by 3 bases. The DNA of the CDR3 is TGTGCCAGCAGCGGATGGACTAGCGGGAGGGACTACAATGAGCAGTTCTTC. Protein: CASSGWTSGRDYNEQFF. Using reference TRBV9 and TRBJ2-1 for the parts outside the CDR3, the full variable domain is DSGVTQTPKHLITATGQRVTLRCSPRSGDLSVYWYQQSLDQGLQFLIQYYNGEERAKGNILERFSAQQFPDLHSELNLSSLELGDSALYFCASSGWTSGRDYNEQFFGPGTRLTVL.

The CDR3 reads CASRQSDRTPYEQYF. Written as DNA, the CDR3 is TGCGCCAGCAGACAATCGGACAGGACCCCCTACGAGCAGTACTTC. J is TRBJ2-7 and V is TRBV5-1; 7 positions match TRBD1. The CDR3 loop spans 15 amino acids. Trimming cost V 5 bases and J 2 bases; bases outside gene matches: 10. Germline CDR1 SGHRS, CDR2 YFSETQ.

This clonotype has only one observation. The chain joins TRBV5-4 to TRBJ1-1, with D unclear. Germline CDR1 reads SGHNT; CDR2 reads YYREEE (reference sequence). The V end was cut by 9 bases, the J end by 1 base, with 19 bases between. The CDR3 covers 15 residues. The CDR3 DNA is TGTGCCATGGCCGGGAACCTCGGAGGGAACACTGAAGCTTTCTTT. Residues: CAMAGNLGGNTEAFF.

V is TRBV5-8 and J is TRBJ2-7, with unresolved D. The CDR3 consists of 13 residues. The V end lost 4 bases, the J end lost 3 bases, and 11 bases lay between the germline ends. CDR1 SGHTS and CDR2 YDEGEE come from the germline V gene. The CDR3 DNA sequence: TGTGCCAGCAGCGCATCTGGGGTCTACGAGCAGTACTTC. Residues: CASSASGVYEQYF.

The V call is TRBV6-5, the J call TRBJ2-1, with TRBD2 identical over 8 bases. The CDR3 extends over 16 amino acids. CDR1 and CDR2 (germline): MNHEY, SVGAGI. Germline trimming cut 2 bases from V and 5 bases from J; bases unmatched to any gene: 8. Here the CDR3 reads CASSYGISGGDNEQFF. The CDR3 DNA reads as TGTGCCAGCAGTTACGGGATCAGCGGGGGAGACAATGAGCAGTTCTTC.

V gene TRBV12-3 or TRBV12-4 combines with J gene TRBJ2-7; D might be TRBD1 (6 bases). V was clipped by 2 bases and J by 12 bases, with 11 bases between them. The CDR3 is made up of 11 amino acids. The CDR3 is CASSLTGIRYF. The CDR3 DNA reads as TGTGCCAGCAGTTTAACAGGGATTCGGTACTTC.

The V gene is TRBV12-3 or TRBV12-4, the J gene TRBJ2-7, with 9 bases lining up with TRBD2. CDR3 size: 15 residues. V was pared by 3 bases and J by 4 bases, with 7 bases of the junction left unmatched. The CDR3 reads CASSFPASGVYEQYF. The CDR3 bases are TGTGCCAGCAGTTTTCCGGCTAGCGGGGTATACGAGCAGTACTTC.

This clonotype was seen a few times. This chain connects TRBV30 to TRBJ2-3, with D uncertain. The germline V and J ends were trimmed by 5 bases and 0 bases, with 9 bases remaining between them. This CDR3 is built from 13 residues. Germline V gene lookup returns CDR1 GTSNPN and CDR2 SVGIG (reference sequence). CDR3 in DNA: TGTGCCTGGTTATACTCTAGCACAGATACGCAGTATTTT. Protein sequence: CAWLYSSTDTQYF.

This clonotype was seen many times. This chain connects TRBV5-1 to TRBJ2-7, with 7 bases fitting TRBD1. V shed 4 bases, J shed 2 bases, and the junction held 6 bases outside the gene matches. CDR1 is SGHRS, CDR2 YFSETQ, per germline. The CDR3 is made up of 14 amino acids. The CDR3 bases are TGCGCCAGCAGCGTCACGACAGGGCCCTACGAGCAGTACTTC. It translates to CASSVTTGPYEQYF.

This chain's CDR3 is CASSLGQVNYGYTF. The CDR3 region has the DNA TGTGCCAGCAGCTTAGGCCAAGTTAACTATGGCTACACCTTC. This chain joins TRBV7-9 and TRBJ1-2, with no clear D. V was cut by 1 base and J by 1 base, with 7 bases left in between. CDR1 SEHNR and CDR2 FQNEAQ come from the germline V gene (reference sequence). CDR3 length equals 14 residues.

Only one count was recorded for this clonotype. This chain uses TRBV5-4 with TRBJ2-7; the match to TRBD1 covers 7 bases. CDR1 is SGHNT, CDR2 YYREEE, per germline (reference sequence). The CDR3 length is 15 residues. Germline trimming cut 4 bases from V and 3 bases from J; bases unmatched to any gene: 10. DNA for the CDR3: TGTGCCAGCAGCCCCCATCCGGGACAGAGCTACGAGCAGTACTTC. This translates into CASSPHPGQSYEQYF.

This clonotype was observed a few times. The chain couples TRBV2 to TRBJ2-7, with a weak D call TRBD2 (5 bases). V lost 3 bases, J lost 7 bases, and 13 bases lay in between. The V gene's germline CDR1 is SNHLY and CDR2 FYNNEI. The CDR3 length is 13 residues. In DNA, the CDR3 is TGTGCCAGCAGTGATGGGGAGACCGGGGAGCAGTACTTC. It is translated as CASSDGETGEQYF.

Points on this clonotype: The final CDR3 position lacks the conserved phenylalanine or tryptophan, pointing to a likely read error. The gene calls are TRBV4-1 and TRBJ2-7; no reliable D call. The CDR3 runs 14 residues. The V end was cut by 0 bases, the J end by 3 bases, with 9 bases between. In germline, CDR1 is MGHRA, CDR2 YSYEKL. The CDR3 protein is CASSQEALNYEQYL. In DNA form, the CDR3 reads TGCGCCAGCAGCCAAGAGGCTCTAAACTACGAGCAGTACTTA.

The chain uses TRBV2 and TRBJ2-7, with D possibly matching TRBD2 (6 bases). The germline V gene encodes CDR1 SNHLY and CDR2 FYNNEI. The V end was cut by 6 bases, the J end by 6 bases, with 15 bases between. The CDR3 runs 13 residues. CDR3 sequence: CASRGPRGSEQYF. The CDR3 DNA reads as TGTGCCAGCAGGGGCCCCCGGGGGAGCGAGCAGTACTTC. The complete variable domain, with remaining parts taken from reference TRBV2 and TRBJ2-7, reads EPEVTQTPSHQVTQMGQEVILRCVPISNHLYFYWYRQILGQKVEFLVSFYNNEISEKSEIFDDQFSVERPDGSNFTLKIRSTKLEDSAMYFCASRGPRGSEQYFGPGTRLTVT.

V usage is TRBV6-1 and J usage is TRBJ2-5; TRBD1 aligns across 7 bases. Unmatched junction bases numbered 11, after V lost 5 bases and J lost 5 bases. Per the germline V gene, CDR1 is MNHNS and CDR2 is SASEGT. This CDR3 is 15 amino acids long. CDR3 DNA sequence: TGTGCCAGCAGTAAGAACATAGGACAGGCGGAGACCCAGTACTTC. Amino acid sequence: CASSKNIGQAETQYF.

This clonotype was detected many times. V gene TRBV11-2 combines with J gene TRBJ1-2; possible D gene TRBD1, 6 bases. Germline V gene data show CDR1 as SGHAT and CDR2 as FQNNGV. V dropped 4 bases and J dropped 4 bases, with 13 bases sitting between them. There are 14 residues in the CDR3. This CDR3 is CASSSGGGAYGYTF. The CDR3 nucleotides read TGTGCCAGCAGCTCCGGTGGGGGCGCCTATGGCTACACCTTC.

This clonotype was seen only a few times. V gene TRBV4-2 combines with J gene TRBJ2-7; D is uncertain. This CDR3 is built from 13 residues. The germline V and J ends were trimmed by 0 bases and 4 bases, with 7 bases remaining between them. Germline-derived CDR1 and CDR2 are LGHNA and YNFKEQ. The CDR3 DNA is TGTGCCAGCAGCCAAGATTTTGGTTACGAGCAGTACTTC. Translation gives CASSQDFGYEQYF.

The chain combines TRBV7-2 with TRBJ2-1; the match to TRBD2 covers 7 bases. Trimming took 5 bases from V and 0 from J; bases not matched to a gene: 4. CDR1 is SGHTA, CDR2 FQGNSA, per germline. The CDR3 totals 15 residues. CDR3 sequence: CASSERTSSYNEQFF. CDR3 nucleotide sequence: TGTGCCAGCAGCGAAAGGACTAGCTCCTACAATGAGCAGTTCTTC.

About this clonotype: One end of the junction varies from germline; a read error may be responsible. The gene calls are TRBV12-3 or TRBV12-4 and TRBJ1-4; D is uncertain. The CDR3 runs 15 residues. The CDR3 DNA follows: TGTGCCAGCAGTTCCCACGGGCCATCTAAAGAAAAACTGTTTTTT. Protein sequence: CASSSHGPSKEKLFF.

This chain connects TRBV6-2 or TRBV6-3 to TRBJ2-7; no firm D call. V lost 5 bases to trimming and J lost 2 bases, with 7 bases between them. Looked up from germline, CDR1 is MNHEY and CDR2 is SVGEGT. This CDR3 has 12 residues. The CDR3 DNA is TGTGCCAGCAGTCCTACTCCCTACGAGCAGTACTTC. The encoded protein is CASSPTPYEQYF.

This clonotype came up a few times. The chain has TRBV7-3 and TRBJ2-5; 9 nucleotides line up with TRBD1. CDR3 size: 18 residues. In germline, CDR1 is SGHTA, CDR2 FQGTGA. Germline trimming cut 3 bases from V and 3 bases from J; bases unmatched to any gene: 14. The CDR3, as DNA: TGTGCCAGCAGCTTCTTCCCTTCCCTGGACAGGGGAAAAGAGACCCAGTACTTC. As protein: CASSFFPSLDRGKETQYF.

This clonotype was detected a few times. The gene calls are TRBV12-3 or TRBV12-4 and TRBJ2-3, with 7 nucleotides matching TRBD1. The CDR3 consists of 16 residues. V gave up 5 bases and J gave up 4 bases; unmatched junction bases: 12. The CDR3 reads CASSRNTGDYSDTQYF. CDR3 DNA sequence: TGTGCCAGCAGTCGGAACACAGGGGATTATTCAGATACGCAGTATTTT.

The chain combines TRBV18 with TRBJ2-7; 7 bases map to TRBD1. CDR3 length: 15 residues. The V gene end was trimmed by 2 bases and the J gene end by 6 bases; junction bases not matched to a gene: 10. Germline assignment: CDR1 KGHSH and CDR2 LQKENI. The CDR3 region is CASSPSGDRVSEQYF. CDR3 nucleotides: TGTGCCAGCTCACCATCTGGAGACAGGGTGTCCGAGCAGTACTTC.